This T cell receptor beta chain was found in a study of control samples from healthy donors and cancer patients. Clones were sequenced by immunoSEQ multiplex PCR, and TCRdb holds only the in-frame ones, with some missing. The repertoire holds over 110,000 clones, with approximately 90% as singletons. Trimming at V came to 1 base and at J to 5 bases, leaving 4 bases not matched to a gene. The CDR3 runs 16 residues. CDR1 is SGHNT and CDR2 is YENEEA in the germline V gene. The gene calls are TRBV11-3 and TRBJ2-2; TRBD1 matches at 10 bases. This TCR came from a woman aged 25 to 39 in good health. Input material: blood. CDR3 DNA sequence: TGTGCCAGCAGCTTAGGAGGGACAGGGGCAACCGGGGAGCTGTTTTTT. Amino acid sequence: CASSLGGTGATGELFF.